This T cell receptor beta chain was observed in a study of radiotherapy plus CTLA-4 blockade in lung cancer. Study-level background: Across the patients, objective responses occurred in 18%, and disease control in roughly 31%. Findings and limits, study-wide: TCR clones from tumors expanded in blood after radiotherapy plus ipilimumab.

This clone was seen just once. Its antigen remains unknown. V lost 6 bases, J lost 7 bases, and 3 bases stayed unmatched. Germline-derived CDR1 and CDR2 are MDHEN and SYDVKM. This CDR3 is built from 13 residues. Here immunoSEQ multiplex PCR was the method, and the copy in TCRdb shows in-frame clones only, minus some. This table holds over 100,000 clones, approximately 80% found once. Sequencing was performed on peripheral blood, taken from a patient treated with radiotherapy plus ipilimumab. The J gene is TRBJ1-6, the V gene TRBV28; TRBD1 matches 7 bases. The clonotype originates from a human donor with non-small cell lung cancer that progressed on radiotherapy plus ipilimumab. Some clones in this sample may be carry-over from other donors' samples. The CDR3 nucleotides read TGTGCCAGCAGATCGACAGGGAATTCACCCCTCCACTTT. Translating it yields CASRSTGNSPLHF.